This entry features one TCR beta chain sequence. What it recognizes is unknown. Sequencing relied on a cDNA template that was reverse transcribed from extracted RNA. Assay used: immunoSEQ multiplex PCR; TCRdb lists only in-frame clones, some missing. The profile shows hundreds of thousands of clones, about 68% of them singletons. The CDR3 has 13 amino acids. Germline values: CDR1 GTSNPN, CDR2 SVGIG (reference sequence). Trimming removed 3 bases from V and 8 bases from J, with 16 bases in between. This specimen comes from a study of CD8+ T cells in alopecia areata. Looking at the study overall: Those treated were given oral tofacitinib at 5 to 10 mg twice daily.

Study-wide points: Scalp lesions, especially in alopecia totalis/universalis, had higher clonality than normal scalp.

The sequencing here drew on CD4+ T cells sorted from blood, taken at week 0. V gene TRBV30 combines with J gene TRBJ1-2; D may be TRBD1 (5 bases). This receptor was taken from a human donor with alopecia areata. This CDR3 reads CAWRPQGLSGYTF. As DNA, the CDR3 is TGTGCCTGGAGGCCCCAGGGCCTCTCGGGCTACACCTTC.